Presented here are 18 T cell receptor beta chains from one specimen sequenced in a study of cytomegalovirus exposure and HLA in healthy donors (dated by TCRdb to the late 2010s). The library was produced with the immunoSEQ multiplex PCR assay. The immuneACCESS repertoire file appears here via TCRdb, limited to in-frame rearrangements. These files lack a portion of the clones; in checked studies, under half of the deficit traces to unresolved V genes, and the cause of the others is not known. This sample gives 150,000 to 200,000 clones in total; 84% of them show up just once. Under 15% of the sample is taken by the ten largest. The sample comprised PBMCs. The source of these receptors is a woman younger than 45 in good health and CMV-seropositive.

This rearrangement joins TRBV11-2 to TRBJ2-5; D gene uncertain. V lost 1 base to trimming and J lost 4 bases, with 4 bases between them. Germline loops: CDR1 SGHAT, CDR2 FQNNGV. This CDR3 comprises 12 residues. CDR3 DNA: TGTGCCAGCAGCTTAGTCGGAGAGACCCAGTACTTC. This codes for CASSLVGETQYF. Full variable domain (outside the CDR3, taken from reference TRBV11-2 and TRBJ2-5): EAGVAQSPRYKIIEKRQSVAFWCNPISGHATLYWYQQILGQGPKLLIQFQNNGVVDDSQLPKDRFSAERLKGVDSTLKIQPAKLEDSAVYLCASSLVGETQYFGPGTRLLVL.

This clone was detected once. The chain combines TRBV5-1 with TRBJ1-2; D not certain. CDR3 length equals 13 residues. Germline assignment: CDR1 SGHRS and CDR2 YFSETQ. Trimming removed 0 bases at V and 8 bases at J, with 11 bases between. CDR3 sequence reads: CASSLGAQDGYTF. The CDR3 DNA reads as TGCGCCAGCAGCTTGGGGGCCCAAGACGGCTACACCTTC.

The chain recombines TRBV10-1 with TRBJ2-7; D not resolved. Germline V gene data show CDR1 as WNHNN and CDR2 as SYGVQD (reference sequence). The CDR3 is 12 amino acids. Trimming cost V 4 bases and J 6 bases, with 10 bases left between them. The chain's CDR3 is CASSAGPAEQYF. Here the CDR3 DNA reads TGCGCCAGCAGTGCAGGTCCGGCCGAGCAGTACTTC.

This clone showed up just a few times. The chain joins TRBV6-5 to TRBJ2-5; D not resolved. The germline V gene has CDR1 MNHEY and CDR2 SVGAGI. The CDR3 spans 15 residues. Trimming pared 6 bases from V and 1 base from J, leaving 15 bases between. DNA of the CDR3: TGTGCCAGCAGCCCCTACGCCCGAATCCAAGAGACCCAGTACTTC. Encoded protein: CASSPYARIQETQYF.

The V gene is TRBV20-1, the J gene TRBJ2-3, with a weak D call TRBD1 (6 bases). Looked up from germline, CDR1 is DFQATT and CDR2 is SNEGSKA (reference sequence). CDR3 length: 10 residues. V lost 2 bases and J lost 11, with 8 bases in between. CDR3 loop: CSARLTGQYF. The DNA for the CDR3 is TGCAGTGCTAGATTGACAGGGCAGTATTTT.

The chain employs TRBV18 and TRBJ1-2, with D perhaps matching TRBD1 (5 bases). Germline V gene data show CDR1 as KGHSH and CDR2 as LQKENI. The length of the CDR3 is 14 residues. Deletions cut 4 bases from V and 4 bases from J, with 13 bases between. The CDR3 coding sequence is TGTGCCAGCTCACTGCGGGACGGTCCCTATGGCTACACCTTC. This encodes CASSLRDGPYGYTF.

The chain is built from TRBV9 and TRBJ1-2, with 7 bases matching TRBD1. V trimming: 3 bases; J trimming: 7 bases; junction bases outside the gene matches: 6. The CDR3 spans 13 residues. Germline CDR1 and CDR2: SGDLS and YYNGEE. DNA of the CDR3: TGTGCCAGCAGCGCCACAGGGGTGGGTGGCTACACCTTC. Translating gives CASSATGVGGYTF. Using reference TRBV9 and TRBJ1-2 for the parts outside the CDR3, the full variable domain is DSGVTQTPKHLITATGQRVTLRCSPRSGDLSVYWYQQSLDQGLQFLIQYYNGEERAKGNILERFSAQQFPDLHSELNLSSLELGDSALYFCASSATGVGGYTFGSGTRLTVV.

The chain has TRBV5-1 and TRBJ2-1; the D gene is possibly TRBD1 (5 bases). The CDR3 has 24 residues. Trimming cost V 4 bases and J 0 bases, with 38 bases left between them. Germline assignment: CDR1 SGHRS and CDR2 YFSETQ. In DNA form, the CDR3 reads TGCGCCAGCAGCCCGTCGACAGTATCATTCTCTGGGGTAGCCAGATTTAACTCCTACAATGAGCAGTTCTTC. Translated: CASSPSTVSFSGVARFNSYNEQFF. Together with reference TRBV5-1 and TRBJ2-1, the CDR3 gives the full variable domain: KAGVTQTPRYLIKTRGQQVTLSCSPISGHRSVSWYQQTPGQGLQFLFEYFSETQRNKGNFPGRFSGRQFSNSRSEMNVSTLELGDSALYLCASSPSTVSFSGVARFNSYNEQFFGPGTRLTVL.

The chain couples TRBV2 to TRBJ2-5; 8 bases align to TRBD2. V gave up 6 bases and J gave up 1 base; unmatched junction bases: 10. CDR1 is SNHLY and CDR2 is FYNNEI in the germline V gene. The CDR3 has 16 amino acids. CDR3 nucleotide sequence: TGTGCCAGCAGGGACAGAAGCGGGAGCCTCCAAGAGACCCAGTACTTC. It is translated as CASRDRSGSLQETQYF.

This chain joins TRBV27 and TRBJ2-1; tentative D call: TRBD2 (5 bases). Germline CDR1 reads MNHEY; CDR2 reads SMNVEV (reference sequence). This CDR3 comprises 16 residues. Trimming took 4 bases from V and 0 from J, leaving 13 bases between them. CDR3 sequence (DNA): TGTGCCAGCAGTTGGACTGGACTTAGCTCCTACAATGAGCAGTTCTTC. As protein: CASSWTGLSSYNEQFF.

CDR3 protein: CASSPDRAGEAFF. In DNA, the CDR3 is TGTGCCAGCAGCCCCGACAGGGCCGGTGAAGCTTTCTTT. The rearrangement links TRBV7-8 to TRBJ1-1, with 7 bases that match TRBD1. CDR3 length: 13 amino acids. CDR1 is SGHVS and CDR2 is FQNEAQ in the germline V gene. The ends lost 5 bases at V and 7 bases at J; junction bases unmatched: 7.

The chain is built from TRBV2 and TRBJ2-7, with 9 bases fitting TRBD2. CDR1 is SNHLY and CDR2 is FYNNEI in the germline V gene. The CDR3 has 16 amino acids. V gave up 8 bases and J gave up 3 bases; unmatched junction bases: 14. The DNA for the CDR3 is TGTGCCAGCGGCAGGGAATGGCTAGCGGGAAGCTACGAGCAGTACTTC. This translates into CASGREWLAGSYEQYF.

This clone was counted a single time. The chain has TRBV2 and TRBJ2-7, with 11 bases matching TRBD2. Germline trimming cut 5 bases from V and 5 bases from J; bases unmatched to any gene: 8. The CDR3 consists of 15 residues. CDR1 and CDR2 from the germline V gene are SNHLY and FYNNEI. This CDR3 reads CASSSSSGRSDEQYF. In DNA, the CDR3 is TGTGCCAGCAGTTCCTCTAGCGGGAGGAGCGACGAGCAGTACTTC. The complete variable domain, with remaining parts taken from reference TRBV2 and TRBJ2-7, reads EPEVTQTPSHQVTQMGQEVILRCVPISNHLYFYWYRQILGQKVEFLVSFYNNEISEKSEIFDDQFSVERPDGSNFTLKIRSTKLEDSAMYFCASSSSSGRSDEQYFGPGTRLTVT.

The gene calls are TRBV27 and TRBJ2-3; 7 bases agree with TRBD1. CDR1 and CDR2 from the germline V gene are MNHEY and SMNVEV (reference sequence). This CDR3 has 15 amino acids. V trimming: 6 bases; J trimming: 0 bases; junction bases outside the gene matches: 6. The CDR3, as DNA: TGTGCCAGCAGGGACAGGTCAAGGAGCACAGATACGCAGTATTTT. It translates to CASRDRSRSTDTQYF.

V and J are TRBV5-4 and TRBJ2-1; no clear D gene. The CDR3 length is 12 residues. Trimming shortened V by 1 base and J by 5 bases, and 4 bases separated the two germline ends. Germline V gene lookup returns CDR1 SGHNT and CDR2 YYREEE (reference sequence). CDR3 coding DNA: TGTGCCAGCAGCTTGCTCGACAATGAGCAGTTCTTC. Residues: CASSLLDNEQFF.

This chain connects TRBV2 to TRBJ2-3; 10 bases fit TRBD2. V trimming: 4 bases; J trimming: 6 bases; junction bases outside the gene matches: 7. The CDR3 totals 15 residues. Germline V CDR1 and CDR2: SNHLY, FYNNEI. As DNA, the CDR3 is TGTGCCAGCAGTGCTTCTAGCGGGAGAAGTGATACGCAGTATTTT. It translates to CASSASSGRSDTQYF.

The table lists this clone with a few counts. The genes are TRBV7-3 and TRBJ2-3; 8 bases align to TRBD1. Trimming removed 5 bases from V and 4 bases from J; junction bases left unmatched: 2. The CDR3 loop spans 13 amino acids. CDR1 is SGHTA and CDR2 is FQGTGA in the germline V gene. The CDR3 nucleotides are TGTGCCAGCAGCAAGGACAGGGCAGATACGCAGTATTTT. Translation gives CASSKDRADTQYF.

In this sample, this clone turned up once. The genes are TRBV5-6 and TRBJ2-7; 11 nucleotides agree with TRBD2. The ends lost 4 bases at V and 3 bases at J; junction bases unmatched: 6. Germline V gene lookup returns CDR1 SGHDT and CDR2 YYEEEE. The CDR3 has 15 amino acids. DNA for the CDR3: TGTGCCAGCAGCCTCACTAGCGGGAGCGTCTACGAGCAGTACTTC. It is translated as CASSLTSGSVYEQYF.